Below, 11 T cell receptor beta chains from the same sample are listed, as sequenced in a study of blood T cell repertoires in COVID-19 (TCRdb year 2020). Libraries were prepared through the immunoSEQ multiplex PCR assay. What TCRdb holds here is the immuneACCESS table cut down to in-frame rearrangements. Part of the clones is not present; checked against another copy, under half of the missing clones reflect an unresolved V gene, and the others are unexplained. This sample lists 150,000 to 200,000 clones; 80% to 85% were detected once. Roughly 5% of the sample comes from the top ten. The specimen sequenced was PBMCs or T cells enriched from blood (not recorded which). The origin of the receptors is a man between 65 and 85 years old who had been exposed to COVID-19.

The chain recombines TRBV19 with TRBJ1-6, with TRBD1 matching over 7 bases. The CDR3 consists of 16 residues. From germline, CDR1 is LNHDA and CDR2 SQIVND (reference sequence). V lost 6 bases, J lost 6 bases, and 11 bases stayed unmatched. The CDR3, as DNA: TGTGCCAGTAGCATCGGGGACAGCCCACTTAATTCACCCCTCCACTTT. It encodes CASSIGDSPLNSPLHF.

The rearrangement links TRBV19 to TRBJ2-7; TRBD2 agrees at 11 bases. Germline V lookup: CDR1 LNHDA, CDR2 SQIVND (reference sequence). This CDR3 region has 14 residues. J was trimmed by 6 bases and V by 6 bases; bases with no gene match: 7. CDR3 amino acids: CASRVLAGDGEQYF. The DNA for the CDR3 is TGTGCCAGTAGGGTACTAGCGGGAGACGGCGAGCAGTACTTC.

The CDR3 DNA reads as TGTGCCAGCAGTTCTTTTAGACAGCAAAACACCATATATTTT. Residues: CASSSFRQQNTIYF. V usage is TRBV6-1 and J usage is TRBJ1-3, with D perhaps matching TRBD1 (5 bases). From germline, CDR1 is MNHNS and CDR2 SASEGT. Between the trimmed V and J ends, which lost 5 bases and 6 bases, there was a span of 14 bases. The CDR3 runs to 14 residues.

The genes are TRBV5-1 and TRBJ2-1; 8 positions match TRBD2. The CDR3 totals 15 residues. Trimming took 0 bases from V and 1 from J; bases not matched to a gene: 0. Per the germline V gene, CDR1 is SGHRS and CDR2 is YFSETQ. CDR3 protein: CASSLASGSYNEQFF. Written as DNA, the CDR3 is TGCGCCAGCAGCTTGGCTAGCGGGTCCTACAATGAGCAGTTCTTC.

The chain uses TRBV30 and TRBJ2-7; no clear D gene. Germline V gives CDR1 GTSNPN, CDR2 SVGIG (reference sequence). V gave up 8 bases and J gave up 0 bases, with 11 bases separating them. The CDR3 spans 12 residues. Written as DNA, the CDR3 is TGTGCCGGAGAGGAGAACTCCTACGAGCAGTACTTC. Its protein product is CAGEENSYEQYF.

The CDR3 reads CAGGRDTEAFF. Here the CDR3 DNA reads TGTGCCGGAGGGCGGGACACTGAAGCTTTCTTT. The chain carries TRBV30 and TRBJ1-1, with D unresolved. The V and J ends lost 8 bases and 3 bases respectively, with 10 bases between them. From germline, CDR1 is GTSNPN and CDR2 SVGIG (reference sequence). This CDR3 has 11 residues.

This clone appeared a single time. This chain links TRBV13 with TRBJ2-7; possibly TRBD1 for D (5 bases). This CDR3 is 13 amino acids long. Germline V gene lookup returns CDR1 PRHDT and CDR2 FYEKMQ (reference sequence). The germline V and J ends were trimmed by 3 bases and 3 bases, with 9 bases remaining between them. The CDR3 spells CASSLSRVYEQYF. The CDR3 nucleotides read TGTGCCAGCAGCTTGTCCAGGGTCTACGAGCAGTACTTC.

The CDR3 loop reads CASRETGGADRSGNTIYF. The DNA for the CDR3 is TGCGCCAGCAGAGAAACAGGGGGCGCGGACCGCTCTGGAAACACCATATATTTT. The rearrangement links TRBV10-2 to TRBJ1-3, with 9 bases matching TRBD1. Germline V CDR1 and CDR2: WSHSY, SAAADI. The J segment lost 0 bases and the V segment lost 6 bases, leaving 12 bases of the junction unmatched. This CDR3 has 18 residues.

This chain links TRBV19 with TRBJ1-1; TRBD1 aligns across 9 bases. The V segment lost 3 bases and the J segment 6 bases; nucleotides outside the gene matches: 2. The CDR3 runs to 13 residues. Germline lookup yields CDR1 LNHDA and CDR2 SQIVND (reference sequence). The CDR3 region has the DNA TGTGCCAGTAGTATCCGACAGGGGGCTGAAGCTTTCTTT. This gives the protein CASSIRQGAEAFF.

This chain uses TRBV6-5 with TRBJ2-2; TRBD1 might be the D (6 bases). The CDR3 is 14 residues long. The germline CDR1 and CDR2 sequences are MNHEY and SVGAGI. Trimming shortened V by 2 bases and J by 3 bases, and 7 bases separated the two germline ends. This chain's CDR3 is CASSYGTYTGELFF. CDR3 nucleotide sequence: TGTGCCAGCAGTTACGGGACATACACCGGGGAGCTGTTTTTT.

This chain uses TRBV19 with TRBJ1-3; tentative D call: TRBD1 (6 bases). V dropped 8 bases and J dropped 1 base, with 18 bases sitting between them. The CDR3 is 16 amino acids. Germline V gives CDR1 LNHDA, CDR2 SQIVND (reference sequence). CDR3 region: CASALTTGASGNTIYF. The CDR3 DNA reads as TGTGCCAGTGCCCTTACGACAGGAGCGTCTGGAAACACCATATATTTT.